The entry that follows covers one TCR beta chain sequence. The antigen remains undetermined. This sample was taken from a study of cytomegalovirus exposure and HLA in healthy donors. About the research overall: Roughly 180 million T cells yielded under 130 million unique TCR beta sequences in earlier analysis.

The CDR3 runs to 14 residues. Looked up from germline, CDR1 is LGHNA and CDR2 is YNFKEQ. Trimming left V 1 base short and J 3 bases short, with 6 bases between. Use of 60 Vbeta and 13 Jbeta primers characterized the PCR. Here immunoSEQ multiplex PCR was the method, and the copy in TCRdb shows in-frame clones only, minus some. The repertoire holds some 190,000 clones, with 75% to 85% as singletons. The study's findings and limits: Across donors, sequencing depth was assumed by presence/absence analyses to be roughly uniform. Cytomegalovirus association was assigned to approximately 180 TCR beta chains. Indistinguishable V segments such as TRBV6-2 and TRBV6-3 were excluded.

The sample taken for sequencing was PBMCs. This clonotype originated in a woman under 40 in good health and CMV-seropositive. The rearrangement joins TRBV4-2 to TRBJ1-4; D is undetermined. CDR3 DNA sequence: TGTGCCAGCAGCCAAGTCGGGGCTAATGAAAAACTGTTTTTT. This translates into CASSQVGANEKLFF.